The T cell receptor (beta chain) described here comes from a study of T cell changes during pregnancy in multiple sclerosis. The CDR3 runs to 15 residues. The germline gives CDR1 LNHDA, CDR2 SQIVND (reference sequence). The trim removed 4 bases at V and 2 bases at J, leaving 6 bases unmatched. The data were produced by immunoSEQ multiplex PCR, yet TCRdb's version contains in-frame clones alone and is incomplete. This table holds around 30,000 clones, about 91% found once. This specimen was CD8+ T cells from peripheral blood mononuclear cells, taken in the first trimester of pregnancy. The sequence came from a female donor with multiple sclerosis, enrolled in a pregnancy study. This sequence joins TRBV19 and TRBJ1-1, with 8 bases lining up with TRBD1. The CDR3 loop is CASSKMTGVNTEAFF. CDR3 coding DNA: TGTGCCAGTAGTAAGATGACAGGGGTTAACACTGAAGCTTTCTTT.